This is a list of T cell receptor beta chains from one sample in a study of tumor-infiltrating lymphocytes in primary liver carcinoma. TCRdb itself ran the multiplex PCR reads through MiXCR, one entry per CDR3 protein. The repertoire consists of 47,000 or so distinct CDR3 sequences, with about three quarters occurring once and the leading ten covering around 30%. The specimen sequenced was liver tumor tissue from sampling region 3. The receptors were gathered from a man in his forties with primary liver carcinoma and hepatitis B virus infection. Each CDR3 is given with its conserved first and last residue. A D gene is named only where the DNA matches it firmly. Size is stated for part of the rows, as once, few or many counts, or as a class when the clone is expanded.

abundance	j_gene	v_gene	len	d_gene	CDR3nt	CDR3aa
NA	TRBJ2-1	TRBV7-9	14	NA	TGTGCCAGCACCCTGGAGCTAGCGGACAGTGAGCAGTTCTTC	CASTLELADSEQFF
NA	TRBJ2-2	TRBV7-9	15	NA	TGTGCAAGCAGCTTAGAAGTGTTTCGAACCGGGGAGCTGTTTTTT	CASSLEVFRTGELFF
NA	TRBJ2-2	TRBV7-9	15	NA	TGTGCCAGCAGCTTGGGCGGGGCTACTACCGGGGAGCTGTTATTT	CASSLGGATTGELLF
NA	TRBJ1-2	TRBV7-2	13	NA	TGTGCCAGCAGCTTACAAGGGATGGGTGGCTACACCTTC	CASSLQGMGGYTF
many	TRBJ2-6	TRBV4-2	15	NA	TGTGCCAGCAGCCAGACAGGATCTGGGGCCAACGTCCTGACTTTC	CASSQTGSGANVLTF
NA	TRBJ2-3	TRBV6-5	15	NA	TGTGCCAGCAATCTCCAGAGGGGTGAGACAGATATGCAGTATTTT	CASNLQRGETDMQYF
NA	TRBJ2-1	TRBV24-1	18	TRBD2	TGTGCCATCAGTGACCTAGTGACTAGCGGGGAATACTACAATGAGCAGTTCTTC	CAISDLVTSGEYYNEQFF
NA	TRBJ2-3	TRBV4-1	15	TRBD2	TGCGCCAGTAACCAAGTTCAGGCGGGAGGGGGTACGCAGTATTTT	CASNQVQAGGGTQYF
NA	TRBJ2-1	TRBV29-1	13	NA	TGCAGCGTTGTTACCGAGGACTACAATGAGCAGTTCTTC	CSVVTEDYNEQFF
NA	TRBJ2-5	TRBV2	11	NA	TGTGTCAGGGCCCCGGGGGAGACCCAGTACTTC	CVRAPGETQYF
NA	TRBJ1-5	TRBV4-1	15	NA	TGCGCCAGCAGCCAAGGTGGAGGGGTCAATCAGCCCCATCATTTT	CASSQGGGVNQPHHF
many	TRBJ2-2	TRBV7-9	15	NA	TGTGCCAGCAGCTTAGAAGGGTTTCGAACCGGGGAGCTGTTTTTT	CASSLEGFRTGELFF
NA	TRBJ1-1	TRBV4-2	18	TRBD1	TGTGCCAACAGCACTCACATGGACAGGGGAATTTTCAACACTGAAGCTTTCTTT	CANSTHMDRGIFNTEAFF
many	TRBJ1-1	TRBV4-1	13	NA	TGCGCCAGCAGCCAAGTTCCGGACACTGAAGCTTTCTTT	CASSQVPDTEAFF
many	TRBJ1-4	TRBV13	13	NA	TGTGCCAGCAGCTTAAGGAGCGCGGAAAAACTGTTTTTT	CASSLRSAEKLFF
NA	TRBJ2-7	TRBV7-8	14	NA	TGTGCCAGCTGCTTGGAGATAAGCTCATATGAGCAGTACTTC	CASCLEISSYEQYF
once	TRBJ1-2	TRBV4-2	14	NA	TGTGCCAGCAGCCAAGATGGTGGAGACTATGGCTACACCTTC	CASSQDGGDYGYTF
few	TRBJ2-7	TRBV12-3/TRBV12-4	15	NA	TGTGCCAGCAGTTTACAGGGACCCTCTGGGTACGAGCAGTACTTC	CASSLQGPSGYEQYF
NA	TRBJ2-3	TRBV5-5	14	NA	TGTGCCAGCAGCTTGCATGTCAGGGAGGATACACAGTATTTT	CASSLHVREDTQYF
NA	TRBJ1-5	TRBV13	18	NA	TGTGCCAGCAGCTTAAACCCCCCTACGGGGGGCGGCGATCAGCCCCAGCATTTT	CASSLNPPTGGGDQPQHF
once	TRBJ2-5	TRBV11-2	14	NA	TGTGCCAGCAGCTTAGAAAGGGGTACTGTGATCCAGTACTTC	CASSLERGTVIQYF
many	TRBJ1-1	TRBV10-1	13	NA	TGCGCCAGCAGTCTGACAGAGAACACTGAAGCTTTCTTT	CASSLTENTEAFF
few	TRBJ2-1	TRBV5-5	12	TRBD1	TGTGCCAGCAGCTCGGGTCCCAGGGGGCAATTCTTC	CASSSGPRGQFF
once	TRBJ2-5	TRBV6-2/TRBV6-3	16	TRBD2	TGTGCCTGCGAACCTTCGTCGGGGGGGTTACAAGAGACCCAGTACTTC	CACEPSSGGLQETQYF
NA	TRBJ2-7	TRBV7-9	12	NA	TGTGCCAGCAGCTCTCTTGGGTGCAAGCAGTACTTC	CASSSLGCKQYF
NA	TRBJ1-1	TRBV14	13	NA	TGCGCCAGCAGCCGACTCAGGGGCGCTGAAGCTTTCTTT	CASSRLRGAEAFF
many	TRBJ1-1	TRBV29-1	16	NA	TGCAGCGTTGAATGGGGTTGGGGGGGGGCGTACACTGAAGCTTTCTTT	CSVEWGWGGAYTEAFF
NA	TRBJ2-5	TRBV6-1	14	NA	TGTGCCAGTGAATTAGCAGGGGCCTTTGGGACTCAGTACTTC	CASELAGAFGTQYF
NA	TRBJ2-1	TRBV11-2	13	TRBD2	TGTACCAGCAGCTTCGGACTAGTTATTGAGCAGTTCTTC	CTSSFGLVIEQFF
NA	TRBJ2-7	TRBV11-2	14	NA	TGTGCCAGCAGCTTAAGTGACACTGCATACGGGCAGTACTTC	CASSLSDTAYGQYF
many	TRBJ2-1	TRBV4-2	16	TRBD2	TGTGCCAGCAGCCAGGAGACTAGCGGTTCCTACAATGAGCAGTTCTTC	CASSQETSGSYNEQFF
many	TRBJ1-5	TRBV28	15	TRBD1	TGTGCCAGCAGCCAACAGGGGGCCCCCGATCAGCCCCAGCATTTT	CASSQQGAPDQPQHF
NA	TRBJ2-5	TRBV11-2	15	NA	TGTGCCAGCAGCGACTCGACTGGAGCGGGAGAGACCCAGTACTTC	CASSDSTGAGETQYF
NA	TRBJ2-1	TRBV29-1	13	NA	TGTGGCGTTGAAGGGACTGACCACAATGAGCAGTTCTTC	CGVEGTDHNEQFF
NA	TRBJ1-3	TRBV11-2	13	NA	TGTGCCTCAGCACTGGGAGCTGGAAGCACCATATATTTT	CASALGAGSTIYF
NA	TRBJ2-1	TRBV13	16	NA	TGTGCCATCAGCCCTCTCTTCAGTACTTCCTACAATGAGCAATTCTTC	CAISPLFSTSYNEQFF